Listed below are T cell receptor beta chains from one sample, sequenced in a study of early T cells in non-severe SARS-CoV-2 infection. Each CDR3 protein gets one entry after TCRdb re-called the 5' RACE reads with MiXCR. Of 60,000 to 75,000 distinct CDR3 sequences in the sample, 9% to 10% were seen once. Here the sequenced sample was whole blood, taken at baseline. Receptor source: an adult who was a healthcare worker with PCR-confirmed SARS-CoV-2 infection or an uninfected control (not recorded which). Each CDR3 is given with its conserved first and last residue. Each record gives: clone size, J gene, V gene, D gene, CDR3 DNA, CDR3 protein. A D gene is named only where the DNA matches it firmly. Clone size is not always given. Where it is, it says once, few, many or a class for expanded clones.

clone size: few; J gene: TRBJ2-7; V gene: TRBV7-2; D gene: -; CDR3 DNA: TGTGCCAGCAGCTTATTGGCCGCCAGCCGCTACGAGCAGTACTTC; CDR3 protein: CASSLLAASRYEQYF
clone size: many; J gene: TRBJ2-7; V gene: TRBV20-1; D gene: TRBD2; CDR3 DNA: TGCAGTGCTAGCCGCGGGACTAACTCCTACGAGCAGTACTTC; CDR3 protein: CSASRGTNSYEQYF
clone size: -; J gene: TRBJ1-6; V gene: TRBV18; D gene: -; CDR3 DNA: TGTGCCAGCTCACCAAAGGAAGGGACCATGAATTCACCCCTCCACTTT; CDR3 protein: CASSPKEGTMNSPLHF
clone size: many; J gene: TRBJ1-3; V gene: TRBV28; D gene: -; CDR3 DNA: TGTGCCAGCCGGACAGCTGGAAACACCATATATTTT; CDR3 protein: CASRTAGNTIYF
clone size: once; J gene: TRBJ2-7; V gene: TRBV6-2/TRBV6-3; D gene: -; CDR3 DNA: TGTGCCAGCAGTCGTATCCTGGGGTCCTACGAGCAGTACTTC; CDR3 protein: CASSRILGSYEQYF
clone size: many; J gene: TRBJ2-7; V gene: TRBV20-1; D gene: TRBD1; CDR3 DNA: TGCAGTACACGGGACAGGGGCTCCTACGAGCAGTACTTC; CDR3 protein: CSTRDRGSYEQYF
clone size: medium-sized; J gene: TRBJ2-3; V gene: TRBV6-4; D gene: -; CDR3 DNA: TGTGCCAGCAGTGACTCTGACACAGATACGCAGTATTTT; CDR3 protein: CASSDSDTDTQYF
clone size: -; J gene: TRBJ1-1; V gene: TRBV20-1; D gene: -; CDR3 DNA: TGCAGTGCTTTGCCACTGGACCGGAACACTGAAGCTTTCTTT; CDR3 protein: CSALPLDRNTEAFF
clone size: few; J gene: TRBJ2-1; V gene: TRBV28; D gene: TRBD1; CDR3 DNA: TGTGCCAGCAGGCCTGACAGGGCACCCTACAATGAGCAGTTCTTC; CDR3 protein: CASRPDRAPYNEQFF
clone size: few; J gene: TRBJ2-3; V gene: TRBV6-6; D gene: -; CDR3 DNA: TGTGCCAGCAGTTACATTTTAGGGGATACGCAGTATTTT; CDR3 protein: CASSYILGDTQYF
clone size: few; J gene: TRBJ2-7; V gene: TRBV12-3/TRBV12-4; D gene: TRBD2; CDR3 DNA: TGTGCCAGCAGTTTTGGGGAACTAGCGTACGAGCAGTACTTC; CDR3 protein: CASSFGELAYEQYF
clone size: many; J gene: TRBJ2-2; V gene: TRBV4-1; D gene: -; CDR3 DNA: TGCGCCAGCAGCCCTCCGGGGCCCGGGGAGCTGTTTTTT; CDR3 protein: CASSPPGPGELFF
clone size: few; J gene: TRBJ1-1; V gene: TRBV27; D gene: TRBD1; CDR3 DNA: TGTGCCTGCGCCGGGACAGGGGTAATCAACACTGAAGCTTTCTTT; CDR3 protein: CACAGTGVINTEAFF
clone size: many; J gene: TRBJ2-2; V gene: TRBV10-3; D gene: -; CDR3 DNA: TGTGCCATCAGTGATACAGACACCGGGGAGCTGTTTTTT; CDR3 protein: CAISDTDTGELFF
clone size: -; J gene: TRBJ1-2; V gene: TRBV14; D gene: -; CDR3 DNA: TGTGCCAGCAGCCCTTTGCTGGGTGGCTACACCTTC; CDR3 protein: CASSPLLGGYTF
clone size: -; J gene: TRBJ2-2; V gene: TRBV5-5; D gene: TRBD2; CDR3 DNA: TGTGCCAGCAGCTGGACTAGCGGGGAGAACACCGGGGAGCTGTTTTTT; CDR3 protein: CASSWTSGENTGELFF
clone size: many; J gene: TRBJ1-1; V gene: TRBV29-1; D gene: -; CDR3 DNA: TGCAGCGCCGCGCCAGGGAGCAACACTGAAGCTTTCTTT; CDR3 protein: CSAAPGSNTEAFF
clone size: few; J gene: TRBJ2-7; V gene: TRBV20-1; D gene: TRBD2; CDR3 DNA: TGCAGTGCTAGTGACTTTTCGGCGGGAGACACCTACGAGCAGTACTTC; CDR3 protein: CSASDFSAGDTYEQYF
clone size: many; J gene: TRBJ2-7; V gene: TRBV2; D gene: TRBD2; CDR3 DNA: TGTGCCAGCAGCGGGCTAGCGGGATATTACGAGCAGTACTTC; CDR3 protein: CASSGLAGYYEQYF
clone size: many; J gene: TRBJ2-3; V gene: TRBV7-8; D gene: -; CDR3 DNA: TGTGCCAGCAGCTTAGTGAGCTTAGGAGGGCTAGCGAAAACAGATACGCAGTATTTT; CDR3 protein: CASSLVSLGGLAKTDTQYF
clone size: -; J gene: TRBJ2-3; V gene: TRBV7-2; D gene: -; CDR3 DNA: TGTGCCAGCAGCCGCCCCCCAGATACGCAGTATTTT; CDR3 protein: CASSRPPDTQYF
clone size: -; J gene: TRBJ1-4; V gene: TRBV28; D gene: -; CDR3 DNA: TGTGCCAGCACACGGCCCAATGAGGGGGGACTGTTTTTT; CDR3 protein: CASTRPNEGGLFF
clone size: few; J gene: TRBJ2-7; V gene: TRBV6-6; D gene: -; CDR3 DNA: TGTGCCAGCAGTTACGTTCCTGGGGATCACCACGAGCAGTACTTC; CDR3 protein: CASSYVPGDHHEQYF
clone size: -; J gene: TRBJ2-1; V gene: TRBV3-1; D gene: TRBD2; CDR3 DNA: TGTGCCAGCAGCCAGGCAGGAGCTAGCGGGAGTGGCAATGAGCAGTTCTTC; CDR3 protein: CASSQAGASGSGNEQFF
clone size: many; J gene: TRBJ2-5; V gene: TRBV9; D gene: TRBD1; CDR3 DNA: TGTGCCAGCAGCACTCCCGGGACAGGGGAGACCCAGTACTTC; CDR3 protein: CASSTPGTGETQYF
clone size: -; J gene: TRBJ2-5; V gene: TRBV7-9; D gene: TRBD2; CDR3 DNA: TGTGCCAGCAGCCGGGGGGAACAGTCGGGAGAGACCCAGTACTTC; CDR3 protein: CASSRGEQSGETQYF
clone size: few; J gene: TRBJ2-1; V gene: TRBV20-1; D gene: TRBD2; CDR3 DNA: TGCAGTGCTAGAGGAGCGGCCCGAATTCCCGGGACTAGCGGGAACTACAATGAGCAGTTCTTC; CDR3 protein: CSARGAARIPGTSGNYNEQFF
clone size: -; J gene: TRBJ1-1; V gene: TRBV19; D gene: -; CDR3 DNA: TGTGCCAGTAGTGACAGGAGGAACACTGAAGCTTTCTTT; CDR3 protein: CASSDRRNTEAFF
clone size: many; J gene: TRBJ1-5; V gene: TRBV11-2; D gene: TRBD1; CDR3 DNA: TGTGCCAGCAGCTTAGGAGGGGGCACCAATCAGCCCCAGCATTTT; CDR3 protein: CASSLGGGTNQPQHF
clone size: -; J gene: TRBJ2-5; V gene: TRBV12-3/TRBV12-4; D gene: -; CDR3 DNA: TGTGCCAGCAGTTTCCCGGGGGCGGGGGAGACCCAGTACTTC; CDR3 protein: CASSFPGAGETQYF
clone size: -; J gene: TRBJ2-2; V gene: TRBV6-5; D gene: -; CDR3 DNA: TGTGCCAGCAGTTACTCGTTTCGGGGCCCCTTCGGGGAGCTGTTTTTT; CDR3 protein: CASSYSFRGPFGELFF
clone size: few; J gene: TRBJ2-1; V gene: TRBV6-2/TRBV6-3; D gene: TRBD2; CDR3 DNA: TGTGCCAGCCAGGGACTAGCGGGTGCTTACAATGAGCAGTTCTTC; CDR3 protein: CASQGLAGAYNEQFF
clone size: many; J gene: TRBJ2-1; V gene: TRBV3-1; D gene: TRBD2; CDR3 DNA: TGTGCCAGCAGCCCTACTAGCGCCCATTCGGAGCAGTTCTTC; CDR3 protein: CASSPTSAHSEQFF
clone size: -; J gene: TRBJ2-1; V gene: TRBV6-6; D gene: TRBD1; CDR3 DNA: TGTGCCAGCAGCCCAGGGGGAGCGCAGGATGAGCAGTTCTTC; CDR3 protein: CASSPGGAQDEQFF
clone size: many; J gene: TRBJ2-2; V gene: TRBV27; D gene: -; CDR3 DNA: TGTGCCAGCAGTTTAGCCCCTCCCGGACAGGCGGGAACGGGCGGGGAGCTGTTTTTT; CDR3 protein: CASSLAPPGQAGTGGELFF
clone size: many; J gene: TRBJ2-6; V gene: TRBV6-2/TRBV6-3; D gene: -; CDR3 DNA: TGTGCCAGCAGTACGGAGGCACGCTCTGGGGCCAACGTCCTGACTTTC; CDR3 protein: CASSTEARSGANVLTF
clone size: -; J gene: TRBJ2-1; V gene: TRBV20-1; D gene: -; CDR3 DNA: TGCAGTATCGAGGGTGGGGTAATGAATGAGCAGTTCTTC; CDR3 protein: CSIEGGVMNEQFF
clone size: many; J gene: TRBJ2-3; V gene: TRBV25-1; D gene: -; CDR3 DNA: TGTGCCAGCAGTGAAACCTACAAGACGAGCACAGATACGCAGTATTTT; CDR3 protein: CASSETYKTSTDTQYF
clone size: few; J gene: TRBJ1-1; V gene: TRBV28; D gene: -; CDR3 DNA: TGTGCCAGCAGTTTGGGGGGGCTGCCCTTCACTGAAGCTTTCTTT; CDR3 protein: CASSLGGLPFTEAFF